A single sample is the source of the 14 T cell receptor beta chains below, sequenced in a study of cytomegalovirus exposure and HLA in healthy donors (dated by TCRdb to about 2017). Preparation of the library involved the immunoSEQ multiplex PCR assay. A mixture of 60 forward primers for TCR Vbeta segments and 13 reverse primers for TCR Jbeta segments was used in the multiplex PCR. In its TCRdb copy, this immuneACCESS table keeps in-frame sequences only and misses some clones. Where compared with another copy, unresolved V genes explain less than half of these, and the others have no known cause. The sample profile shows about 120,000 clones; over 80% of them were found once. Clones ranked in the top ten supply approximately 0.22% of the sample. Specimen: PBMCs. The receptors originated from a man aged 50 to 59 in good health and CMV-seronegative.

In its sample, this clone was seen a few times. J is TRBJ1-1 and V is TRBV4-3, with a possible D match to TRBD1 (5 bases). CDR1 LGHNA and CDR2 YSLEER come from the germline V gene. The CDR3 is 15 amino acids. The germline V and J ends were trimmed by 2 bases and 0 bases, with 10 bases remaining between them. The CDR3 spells CASSQTTVLNTEAFF. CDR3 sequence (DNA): TGCGCCAGCAGCCAAACGACAGTTTTGAACACTGAAGCTTTCTTT.

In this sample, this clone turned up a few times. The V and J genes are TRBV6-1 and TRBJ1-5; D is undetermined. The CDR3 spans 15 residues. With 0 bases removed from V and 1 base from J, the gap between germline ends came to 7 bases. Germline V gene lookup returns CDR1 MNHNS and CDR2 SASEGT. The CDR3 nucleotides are TGTGCCAGCAGTGAAGCGGGAGGCAGCAATCAGCCCCAGCATTTT. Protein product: CASSEAGGSNQPQHF.

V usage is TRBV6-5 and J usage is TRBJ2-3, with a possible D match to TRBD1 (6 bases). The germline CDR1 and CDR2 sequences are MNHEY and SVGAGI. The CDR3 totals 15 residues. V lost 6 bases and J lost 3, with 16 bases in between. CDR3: CASRQGLGGTDTQYF. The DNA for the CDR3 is TGTGCCAGCAGACAGGGCCTAGGGGGAACAGATACGCAGTATTTT.

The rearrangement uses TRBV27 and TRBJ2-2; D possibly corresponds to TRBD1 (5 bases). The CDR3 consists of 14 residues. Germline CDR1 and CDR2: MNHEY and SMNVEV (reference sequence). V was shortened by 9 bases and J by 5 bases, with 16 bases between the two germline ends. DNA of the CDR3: TGTGCCAGTCGCAGGGTCCGCCAAACCGGGGAGCTGTTTTTT. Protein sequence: CASRRVRQTGELFF.

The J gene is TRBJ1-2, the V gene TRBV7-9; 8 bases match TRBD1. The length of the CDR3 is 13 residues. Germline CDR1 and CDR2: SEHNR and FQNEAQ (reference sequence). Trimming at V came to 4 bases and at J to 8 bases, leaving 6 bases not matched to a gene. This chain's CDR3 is CASSSDRVDGYTF. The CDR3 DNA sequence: TGTGCCAGCAGCTCGGACAGGGTGGACGGCTACACCTTC.

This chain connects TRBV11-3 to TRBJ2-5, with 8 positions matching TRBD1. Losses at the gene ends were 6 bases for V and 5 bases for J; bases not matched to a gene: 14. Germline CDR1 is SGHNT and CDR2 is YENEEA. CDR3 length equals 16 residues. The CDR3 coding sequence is TGTGCCAGCAGTTCAGGACAGGGAAATTCTCAGGAGACCCAGTACTTC. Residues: CASSSGQGNSQETQYF.

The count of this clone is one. The CDR3 region has the DNA TGTGCCAGCAGGACCGGGAGTATCTCCTACGAGCAGTACTTC. This sequence encodes CASRTGSISYEQYF. The gene calls are TRBV2 and TRBJ2-7; the D gene is possibly TRBD2 (6 bases). The CDR3 extends over 14 amino acids. Germline V lookup: CDR1 SNHLY, CDR2 FYNNEI. Between the trimmed V and J ends, which lost 6 bases and 0 bases, there was a span of 12 bases.

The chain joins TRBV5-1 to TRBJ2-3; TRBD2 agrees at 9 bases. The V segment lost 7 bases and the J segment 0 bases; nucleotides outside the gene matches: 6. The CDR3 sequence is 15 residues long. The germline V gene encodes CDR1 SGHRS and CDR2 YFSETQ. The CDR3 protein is CASLLTSGSTDTQYF. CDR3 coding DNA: TGCGCCAGCCTCTTGACTAGCGGAAGCACAGATACGCAGTATTTT.

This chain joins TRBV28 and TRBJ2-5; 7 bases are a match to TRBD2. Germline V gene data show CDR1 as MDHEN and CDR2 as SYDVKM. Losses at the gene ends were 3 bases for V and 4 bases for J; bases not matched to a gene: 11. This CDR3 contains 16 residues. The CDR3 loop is CASSFLARGVGETQYF. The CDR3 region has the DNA TGTGCCAGCAGTTTTTTGGCCCGGGGGGTTGGAGAGACCCAGTACTTC.

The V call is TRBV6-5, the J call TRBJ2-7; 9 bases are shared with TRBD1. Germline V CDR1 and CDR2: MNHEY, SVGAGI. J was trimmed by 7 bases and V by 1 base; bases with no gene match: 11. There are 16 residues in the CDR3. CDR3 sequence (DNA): TGTGCCAGCAGTTACTTACCCGGGACAGGGACTGGGGAGCAGTACTTC. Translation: CASSYLPGTGTGEQYF.

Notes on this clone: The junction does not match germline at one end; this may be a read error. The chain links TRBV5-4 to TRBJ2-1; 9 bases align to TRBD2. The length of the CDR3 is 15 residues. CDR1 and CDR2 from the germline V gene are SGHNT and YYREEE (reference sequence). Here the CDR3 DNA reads TGTTCCAGCAGCTTGGTACTAGCGGGCGACAATGAGCAGTTCTTC. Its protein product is CSSSLVLAGDNEQFF.

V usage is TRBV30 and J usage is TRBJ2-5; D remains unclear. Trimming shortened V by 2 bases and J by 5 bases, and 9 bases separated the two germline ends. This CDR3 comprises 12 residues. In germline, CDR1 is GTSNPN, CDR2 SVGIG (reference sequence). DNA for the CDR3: TGTGCCTGGAGTCCCACGCGGGAGACCCAGTACTTC. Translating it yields CAWSPTRETQYF.

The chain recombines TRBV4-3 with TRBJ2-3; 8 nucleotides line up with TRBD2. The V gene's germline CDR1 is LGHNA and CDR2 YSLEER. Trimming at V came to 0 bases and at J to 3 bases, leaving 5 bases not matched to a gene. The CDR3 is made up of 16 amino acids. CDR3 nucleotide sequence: TGCGCCAGCAGCCAAGATGCGGAGCGGGAGACAGATACGCAGTATTTT. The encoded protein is CASSQDAERETDTQYF.

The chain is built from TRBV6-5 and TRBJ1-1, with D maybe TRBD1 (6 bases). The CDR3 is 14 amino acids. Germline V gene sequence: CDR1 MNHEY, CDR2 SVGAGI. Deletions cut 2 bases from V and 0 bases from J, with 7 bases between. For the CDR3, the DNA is TGTGCCAGCAGTTACGGGACAATGAACACTGAAGCTTTCTTT. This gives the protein CASSYGTMNTEAFF.